This TCR beta chain was profiled in a study of beta chain features in type 1 diabetes. Study-level information: In age, gender and cell yields, patients were similar to healthy donors.

With V trimmed by 4 bases and J by 5 bases, 11 bases remained unmatched. Germline V gene lookup returns CDR1 MNHNY and CDR2 SVGAGI (reference sequence). The CDR3 contains 16 residues. General study findings and limits: For cells with high TCR expression, cDNA sequencing could yield over-representation. The study notes PCR might favor shorter templates equally in patients and controls. A moderate, significant TCRB CDR3 shortening appeared in type 1 diabetes across four CD4+ subsets.

Reverse transcribing all isolated RNA meant expressed TCRB transcripts were sequenced. Sequenced by immunoSEQ multiplex PCR; TCRdb stores in-frame clones only, minus some. The sample contains approximately 150,000 clones, over 9.5% of which appear only once. As for this clone: The target antigen is unknown.

The TCR was taken from a man between 18 and 29 years old in good health. The chain couples TRBV6-6 to TRBJ1-2; the match to TRBD1 covers 9 bases. The sample consisted of naive CD4+ T cells from blood. DNA of the CDR3: TGTGCCAGCAGTTCCATCGGGACAGGGAAAGGGTATGGCTACACCTTC. Its protein is CASSSIGTGKGYGYTF.